Below are 6 T cell receptor beta chains sequenced from a single sample in a study of T-cell memory formation after mild COVID-19. MiXCR was run by TCRdb on the 5' RACE reads, yielding one entry per CDR3 protein. The table lists some 160,000 distinct CDR3 sequences, roughly 31% of them singletons. The sequenced sample was PBMCs or a T cell subset sorted from them (not recorded which). All receptors derive from an adult woman who had mild COVID-19 (a few samples of this study predate the infection). Cell type and time point are not known.

This clonotype was observed a few times. V and J are TRBV29-1 and TRBJ1-1; D unresolved. Per germline, CDR1 SQVTM and CDR2 ANQGSEA. V was clipped by 4 bases and J by 4 bases, with 16 bases between them. This CDR3 is built from 14 residues. This chain's CDR3 is CSVVDVWGSTEAFF. In DNA form, the CDR3 reads TGCAGCGTTGTTGATGTTTGGGGATCCACTGAAGCTTTCTTT.

The chain uses TRBV12-3 or TRBV12-4 and TRBJ1-2, with D unclear. CDR3 length: 17 amino acids. V dropped 1 base and J dropped 8 bases, with 23 bases sitting between them. CDR3 amino acids: CASSLGRFEESSRGYTF. CDR3 DNA: TGTGCCAGCAGTTTAGGCCGGTTTGAGGAGTCGAGTCGGGGCTACACCTTC.

The genes are TRBV13 and TRBJ1-2, with 7 bases lining up with TRBD1. This CDR3 has 15 amino acids. V lost 6 bases, J lost 4 bases, and 11 bases stayed unmatched. Germline CDR1 is PRHDT and CDR2 is FYEKMQ (reference sequence). CDR3 sequence: CASSHRGGGGYGYTF. Written as DNA, the CDR3 is TGTGCCAGCAGTCACCGAGGAGGGGGCGGCTATGGCTACACCTTC.

The V call is TRBV6-5, the J call TRBJ1-1; the match to TRBD1 covers 8 bases. Germline CDR1 is MNHEY and CDR2 is SVGAGI. V lost 9 bases to trimming and J lost 4 bases; unmatched junction nucleotides: 10. CDR3 length: 14 residues. CDR3 DNA: TGTGCCAGTCAGAGGACAGGGAGTGGCACTGAAGCTTTCTTT. It translates to CASQRTGSGTEAFF.

Ten or more counts support this clonotype. The CDR3 loop reads CASSLRDTGELFF. CDR3 DNA sequence: TGTGCCAGCAGTTTAAGGGACACCGGGGAGCTGTTTTTT. The chain has TRBV12-3 or TRBV12-4 and TRBJ2-2; no firm D call. The CDR3 has 13 amino acids. V was trimmed by 2 bases and J by 3 bases, leaving 4 bases between them.

Only a few counts were recorded for this clonotype. The rearrangement uses TRBV12-3 or TRBV12-4 and TRBJ1-1, with D perhaps matching TRBD1 (6 bases). This CDR3 region has 13 residues. Trimming cost V 5 bases and J 11 bases, with 18 bases left between them. CDR3 sequence: CASSPQGGGRAFF. For the CDR3, the DNA is TGTGCCAGCAGTCCTCAAGGGGGGGGACGTGCTTTCTTT.